Included here is one T cell receptor beta chain sequence, with context. As yet, its antigen is unknown. Genomic DNA, the template, was used for profiling of the TCR beta VDJ and CDR3. TCRdb re-called the reads with MiXCR, one entry per CDR3 protein. Here the sample spans about 210,000 distinct CDR3 sequences, under 65% being singletons. This entry comes from a study of CD8+CD57+ T cells in acquired aplastic anemia. Whole-study context: Among healthy donors, CD4+ cells averaged roughly 11 million reads. Study-level results: Almost 30 shared CD8+ CDR3s appeared highly expressed within patients' immunodominant clones.

This CDR3 is 16 amino acids long. Trimming cost V 5 bases and J 6 bases; bases outside gene matches: 11. Germline V gene sequence: CDR1 SGHAT, CDR2 FQNNGV. The V gene is TRBV11-2, the J gene TRBJ2-1; 9 bases line up with TRBD1. The TCR originated in a human donor in good health. The sample was sorted CD4+, CD8+, or CD8+CD57+ T cells (not recorded which) from PBMCs. CDR3 sequence reads: CASSIIPGQGSNEQFF. For the CDR3, the DNA is TGTGCCAGCAGCATAATACCGGGACAGGGAAGCAATGAGCAGTTCTTC.